This is a list of T cell receptor beta chains from one sample in a study of shared clonotypes between healthy human individuals. Sequencing used immunoSEQ multiplex PCR; TCRdb keeps in-frame clones, though not all of them. This table has nearly 2 million clones, over 85% appearing once. Sample: naive CD8+ T cells sorted from blood. Receptors were obtained from a man aged 18 to 29 in good health. Each CDR3 is given with its conserved first and last residue. The D gene is left open where the match is weak. Only part of the rows carry a size: once, few, many, or a class if the clone is expanded.

abundance	j_gene	d_gene	v_gene	CDR3aa	CDR3nt
NA	TRBJ1-5	TRBD1	TRBV5-6	CASSLGTGINQPQHF	TGTGCCAGCAGCTTAGGGACAGGGATAAATCAGCCCCAGCATTTT
NA	TRBJ1-1	NA	TRBV7-9	CASSRDSGDLARTEAFF	TGTGCCAGCAGCCGGGATTCAGGGGACCTAGCCCGAACTGAAGCTTTCTTT
NA	TRBJ2-7	NA	TRBV9	CASSEGGSYEQYF	TGTGCCAGCAGCGAAGGCGGGTCCTACGAGCAGTACTTC
once	TRBJ2-2	NA	TRBV7-9	CASTPWGTGELFF	TGTGCCAGCACCCCTTGGGGGACCGGGGAGCTGTTTTTT
NA	TRBJ1-5	NA	TRBV6-5	CASSYGLGLGQPQHF	TGTGCCAGCAGTTACGGGTTGGGGCTAGGTCAGCCCCAGCATTTT
NA	TRBJ2-2	NA	TRBV7-9	CASSPRDGGFGELFF	TGTGCCAGCAGTCCCAGGGACGGCGGTTTCGGGGAGCTGTTTTTT
NA	TRBJ1-3	NA	TRBV23-1	CASSQSTGNTIYF	TGCGCCAGCAGTCAATCGACCGGGAACACCATATATTTT
NA	TRBJ2-7	TRBD1	TRBV5-1	CASSLAPGQAYEQYF	TGCGCCAGCAGCTTGGCACCGGGACAGGCCTACGAGCAGTACTTC
NA	TRBJ2-5	NA	TRBV7-6	CASSLVIGTRQETQYF	TGTGCCAGCAGCTTAGTAATTGGTACCCGACAAGAGACCCAGTACTTC
NA	TRBJ2-7	NA	TRBV4-3	CASSQGVSAVGSYYEQYF	TGCGCCAGCAGCCAAGGTGTCTCGGCCGTGGGGTCCTACTACGAGCAGTACTTC
NA	TRBJ2-1	NA	TRBV10-1	CASSLGPTTNEQFF	TGCGCCAGTAGTCTCGGGCCGACAACGAATGAGCAGTTCTTC
NA	TRBJ2-7	NA	TRBV7-8	CASSLRGRSYEQYF	TGTGCCAGCAGCTTGCGCGGCCGCTCCTACGAGCAGTACTTC
NA	TRBJ1-1	NA	TRBV7-7	CASSSIRWRGVSGTEAFF	TGTGCTAGCAGCTCGATTAGGTGGAGGGGGGTAAGTGGAACTGAAGCTTTCTTT
NA	TRBJ2-7	NA	TRBV25-1	CASSEFLAGPSYEQYF	TGTGCCAGCAGTGAATTTCTTGCGGGACCCTCCTACGAGCAGTACTTC
NA	TRBJ1-4	NA	TRBV7-9	CASKNGTNEKLFF	TGTGCCAGCAAGAATGGAACTAATGAAAAACTGTTTTTT
NA	TRBJ2-3	TRBD2	TRBV5-1	CASSLAAGGSTDTQYF	TGCGCCAGCAGCTTGGCCGCGGGGGGATCCACAGATACGCAGTATTTT
NA	TRBJ2-5	NA	TRBV6-5	CASSKDREGQETQYF	TGTGCCAGCAGTAAAGACAGGGAGGGCCAAGAGACCCAGTACTTC
NA	TRBJ1-2	TRBD1	TRBV6-6	CASSAQGAGYGYTF	TGTGCCAGCAGTGCACAGGGGGCAGGCTATGGCTACACCTTC
NA	TRBJ2-7	TRBD2	TRBV7-9	CASSKTSGSLRYEQYF	TGTGCCAGCTCTAAGACTAGCGGGAGTTTGAGGTACGAGCAGTACTTC
NA	TRBJ2-2	TRBD2	TRBV5-4	CASSLILAGNTGELFF	TGTGCCAGCAGCTTGATACTAGCGGGCAACACCGGGGAGCTGTTTTTT
NA	TRBJ1-5	NA	TRBV10-1	CADTSRDGIQPQHF	TGCGCCGACACTAGCCGGGACGGGATCCAGCCCCAGCATTTT
NA	TRBJ1-3	NA	TRBV6-5	CASSFLTGYGNTIYF	TGTGCCAGCAGTTTCCTAACAGGGTATGGGAACACCATATATTTT
NA	TRBJ2-1	NA	TRBV10-2	CASSPTGHEQFF	TGCGCCAGCAGTCCAACGGGTCATGAGCAGTTCTTC
NA	TRBJ2-5	TRBD1	TRBV7-9	CASSLGQGTFQETQYF	TGTGCCAGCAGCTTAGGACAGGGGACCTTCCAAGAGACCCAGTACTTC
NA	TRBJ2-7	NA	TRBV5-4	CASSFPEPYEQYF	TGTGCCAGCAGCTTCCCAGAGCCATACGAGCAGTACTTC
NA	TRBJ2-7	TRBD2	TRBV29-1	CSVPLAGDEQYF	TGCAGCGTCCCACTAGCGGGAGACGAGCAGTACTTC
NA	TRBJ2-1	TRBD2	TRBV7-7	CASSSGLAAYNEQFF	TGTGCTAGCAGCTCCGGACTAGCAGCTTACAATGAGCAGTTCTTC
NA	TRBJ2-5	NA	TRBV4-1	CASSQSISAGETQYF	TGCGCCAGCAGCCAATCAATCTCGGCCGGGGAGACCCAGTACTTC
once	TRBJ2-5	NA	TRBV27	CASSLSPGQETQYF	TGTGCCAGCAGTTTAAGTCCGGGACAAGAGACCCAGTACTTC
NA	TRBJ1-1	NA	TRBV5-4	CASSLVGGEGEAFF	TGTGCCAGCAGCCTCGTGGGGGGCGAGGGTGAAGCTTTCTTT
NA	TRBJ2-7	NA	TRBV7-8	CASSSRDLIYEQYF	TGTGCCAGCAGCTCCCGGGACCTAATCTACGAGCAGTACTTC
NA	TRBJ2-5	NA	TRBV6-5	CASSSGVGHETQYF	TGTGCCAGCAGTTCAGGCGTGGGCCATGAGACCCAGTACTTC
NA	TRBJ1-6	TRBD1	TRBV28	CASNPGQIFNSPLHF	TGTGCCAGCAACCCGGGACAGATTTTTAATTCACCCCTCCACTTT
few	TRBJ1-2	NA	TRBV6-5	CASSYSSNYGYTF	TGTGCCAGCAGTTACTCTTCTAACTATGGCTACACCTTC
NA	TRBJ1-1	NA	TRBV10-3	CAISESGFDTEAFF	TGTGCCATCAGTGAGTCTGGATTTGACACTGAAGCTTTCTTT
NA	TRBJ2-2	TRBD2	TRBV13	CASSSTAGGPTGELFF	TGTGCCAGCAGCTCAACGGCGGGGGGCCCGACCGGGGAGCTGTTTTTT
NA	TRBJ1-5	NA	TRBV10-3	CAISEGGNPSNQPQHF	TGTGCCATCAGTGAGGGTGGGAACCCTAGCAATCAGCCCCAGCATTTT
NA	TRBJ2-7	NA	TRBV4-3	CASSQGKGYEQYF	TGCGCCAGCAGCCAAGGAAAGGGCTACGAGCAGTACTTC
NA	TRBJ2-3	NA	TRBV25-1	CASSSRDNTDTQYF	TGTGCCAGCAGTAGCCGGGACAACACAGATACGCAGTATTTT
NA	TRBJ2-7	NA	TRBV6-1	CASSEGSFFSYEQYF	TGTGCCAGCAGTGAAGGATCGTTCTTCTCCTACGAGCAGTACTTC
NA	TRBJ1-6	NA	TRBV4-2	CASSQERGLGNSPLHF	TGTGCCAGCAGCCAAGAACGGGGTCTGGGGAATTCACCCCTCCACTTT
NA	TRBJ2-5	TRBD1	TRBV7-9	CAIDDRGVETQYF	TGTGCCATCGACGACAGGGGGGTGGAGACCCAGTACTTC
NA	TRBJ1-2	NA	TRBV7-8	CASSLEGGSYGYTF	TGTGCCAGCAGCCTCGAGGGTGGGAGCTATGGCTACACCTTC